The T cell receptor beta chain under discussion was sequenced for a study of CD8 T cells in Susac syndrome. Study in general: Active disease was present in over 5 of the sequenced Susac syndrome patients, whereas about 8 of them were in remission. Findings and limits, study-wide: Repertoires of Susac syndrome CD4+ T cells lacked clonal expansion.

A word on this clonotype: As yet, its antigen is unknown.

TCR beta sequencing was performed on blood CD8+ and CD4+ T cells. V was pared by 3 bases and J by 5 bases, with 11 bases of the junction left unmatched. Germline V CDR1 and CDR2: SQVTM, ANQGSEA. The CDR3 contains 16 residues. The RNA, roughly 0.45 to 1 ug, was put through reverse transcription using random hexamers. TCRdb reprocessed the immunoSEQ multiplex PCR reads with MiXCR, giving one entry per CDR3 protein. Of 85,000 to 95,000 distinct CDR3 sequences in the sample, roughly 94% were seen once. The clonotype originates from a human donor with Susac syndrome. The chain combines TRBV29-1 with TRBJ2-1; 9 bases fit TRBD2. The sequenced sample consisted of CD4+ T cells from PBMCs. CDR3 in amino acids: CSVDVVAGENHNEQFF. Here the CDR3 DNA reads TGCAGCGTTGACGTTGTAGCGGGAGAGAACCACAATGAGCAGTTCTTC.